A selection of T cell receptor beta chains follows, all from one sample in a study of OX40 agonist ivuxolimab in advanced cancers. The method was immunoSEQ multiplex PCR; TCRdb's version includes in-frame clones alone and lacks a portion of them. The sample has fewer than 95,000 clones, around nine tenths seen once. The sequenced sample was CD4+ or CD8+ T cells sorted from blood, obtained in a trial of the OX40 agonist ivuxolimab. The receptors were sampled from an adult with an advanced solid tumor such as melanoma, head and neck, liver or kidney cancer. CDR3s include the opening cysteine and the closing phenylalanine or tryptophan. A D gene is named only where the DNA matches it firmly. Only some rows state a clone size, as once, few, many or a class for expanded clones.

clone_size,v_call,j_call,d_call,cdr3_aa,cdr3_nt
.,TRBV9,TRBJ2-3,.,CASSVATPSSTDTQYF,TGTGCCAGCAGCGTAGCAACACCCTCTAGCACAGATACGCAGTATTTT
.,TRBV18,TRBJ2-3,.,CASSPGGQITDTQYF,TGTGCCAGCTCACCAGGCGGACAAATAACAGATACGCAGTATTTT
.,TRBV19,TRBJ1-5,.,CASSIGPVGDQPQHF,TGTGCCAGTAGTATAGGTCCGGTGGGAGATCAGCCCCAGCATTTT
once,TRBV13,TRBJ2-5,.,CASSSGTGLIETQYF,TGTGCCAGCAGCTCAGGTACGGGCCTGATAGAGACCCAGTACTTC
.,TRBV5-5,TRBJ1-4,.,CASSPRGGSNEKLFF,TGTGCCAGCAGCCCTAGGGGAGGGTCGAATGAAAAACTGTTTTTT
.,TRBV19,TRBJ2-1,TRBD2,CASSIRGLAGRGLTQFF,TGTGCCAGTAGTATACGGGGACTAGCGGGGAGGGGCCTTACCCAGTTCTTC
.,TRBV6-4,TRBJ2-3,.,CASRVSDSDTQYF,TGTGCCAGCAGGGTATCAGACTCAGATACGCAGTATTTT
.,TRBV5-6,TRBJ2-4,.,CASSSLGFDFSKNIQYF,TGTGCCAGCAGCTCTCTAGGTTTCGATTTTAGCAAAAACATTCAGTACTTC
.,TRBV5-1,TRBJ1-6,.,CASSLRGQGTLENSPLHF,TGCGCCAGCAGCTTGCGAGGGCAGGGTACCTTGGAGAATTCACCCCTCCACTTT
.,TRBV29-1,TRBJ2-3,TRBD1,CSGALRQGVGTDTQYF,TGCAGCGGCGCCTTAAGACAGGGGGTGGGCACAGATACGCAGTATTTT
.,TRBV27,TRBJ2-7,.,CASSRWGRGYEQYF,TGTGCCAGCAGTCGATGGGGCCGGGGGTACGAGCAGTACTTC
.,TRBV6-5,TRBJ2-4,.,CASRRGRGIHIQYF,TGTGCCAGCAGGAGAGGAAGAGGGATTCACATTCAGTACTTC
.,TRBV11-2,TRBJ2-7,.,CASSPGLDEQYF,TGTGCCAGCAGCCCGGGGTTGGACGAGCAGTACTTC
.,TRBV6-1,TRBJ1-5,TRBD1,CASSPGGNQPQHF,TGTGCCAGCAGCCCAGGGGGGAATCAGCCCCAGCATTTT
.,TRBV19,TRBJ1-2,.,CASSIHGTGGGDAAGYTF,TGTGCCAGTAGTATCCACGGGACGGGCGGCGGGGACGCCGCTGGCTACACCTTC
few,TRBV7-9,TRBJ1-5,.,CASSLDGQGNGQPQHF,TGTGCCAGCAGCTTAGACGGGCAGGGGAACGGTCAGCCCCAGCATTTT
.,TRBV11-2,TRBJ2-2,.,CASSLYARGGTGELFF,TGTGCCAGCAGCTTATATGCCAGGGGGGGCACCGGGGAGCTGTTTTTT
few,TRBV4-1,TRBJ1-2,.,CASSQVRPGVYGYTF,TGCGCCAGCAGCCAAGTCCGACCGGGGGTCTATGGCTACACCTTC
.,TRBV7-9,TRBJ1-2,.,CASSPGGSVPGYTF,TGTGCCAGCAGCCCTGGGGGGTCGGTCCCTGGCTACACCTTC
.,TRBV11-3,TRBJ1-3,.,CASSFAYSGNTIYF,TGTGCCAGCAGCTTTGCCTACTCTGGAAACACCATATATTTT
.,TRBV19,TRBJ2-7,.,CASSIFGSFGEQYF,TGTGCCAGTAGTATCTTCGGGAGTTTCGGCGAGCAGTACTTC
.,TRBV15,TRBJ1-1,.,CATEEGAPLNTEAFF,TGTGCCACCGAGGAAGGGGCGCCTCTGAACACTGAAGCTTTCTTT
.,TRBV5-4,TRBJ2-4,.,CASSTGPGSGPQNIQYF,TGTGCCAGCAGCACAGGCCCGGGATCCGGGCCCCAAAACATTCAGTACTTC
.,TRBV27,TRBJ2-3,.,CASSFLGTQYF,TGTGCCAGCAGTTTTTTAGGTACGCAGTATTTT